This TCR beta chain came from a study of shared clonotypes between healthy human individuals. Overall study context: There were three CD4 naive, three CD4 memory, two CD8 naive and one CD8 memory plates per donor.

Findings and caveats of the study: Clonotypes shared by all four donors outscored non-shared clonotypes in generation probability.

Note on this clone: Antigen specificity is unknown.

Genomic DNA belonging to each subset was distributed in equal measure over several immunoSEQ plates. Generated by immunoSEQ multiplex PCR, the TCRdb table keeps only in-frame clones and is missing some. Of about 610,000 clones listed, roughly 97% are singletons. Those who donated were healthy HIV-negative adults, with no recent acute infections or vaccinations reported. V lost 7 bases and J lost 0, with 11 bases in between. The germline gives CDR1 SGHRS, CDR2 YFSETQ. CDR3 length equals 14 residues. This chain uses TRBV5-1 with TRBJ1-5; D is perhaps TRBD1 (5 bases). The sample was naive CD4+ T cells sorted from blood. Subset denoted: CD45RA+ positively selected. This receptor was identified in a woman aged 25 to 45 in good health. CDR3 sequence (DNA): TGCGCCAGCGAAACAGGAGATAGCAATCAGCCCCAGCATTTT. It translates to CASETGDSNQPQHF.